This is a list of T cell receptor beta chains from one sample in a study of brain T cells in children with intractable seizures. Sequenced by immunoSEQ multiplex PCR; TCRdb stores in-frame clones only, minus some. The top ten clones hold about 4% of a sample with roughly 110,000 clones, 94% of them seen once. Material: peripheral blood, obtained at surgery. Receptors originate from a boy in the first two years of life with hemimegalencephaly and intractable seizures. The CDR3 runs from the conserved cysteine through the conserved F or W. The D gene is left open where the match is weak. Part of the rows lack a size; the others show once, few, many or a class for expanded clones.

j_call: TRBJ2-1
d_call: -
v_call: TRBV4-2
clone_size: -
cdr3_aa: CASSQARSGGPAYNEQFF
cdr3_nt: TGTGCCAGCAGCCAAGCTCGGTCGGGCGGGCCAGCCTACAATGAGCAGTTCTTC

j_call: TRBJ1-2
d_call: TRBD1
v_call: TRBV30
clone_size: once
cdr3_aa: CAWRGQGRYGYTF
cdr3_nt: TGTGCCTGGAGGGGACAGGGGAGGTATGGCTACACCTTC

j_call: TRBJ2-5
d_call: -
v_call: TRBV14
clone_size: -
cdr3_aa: CASSQDGQETQYF
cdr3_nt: TGTGCCAGCAGCCAAGATGGGCAGGAGACCCAGTACTTC

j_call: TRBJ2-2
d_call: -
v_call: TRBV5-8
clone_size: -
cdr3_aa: CASSPLVGYTGELFF
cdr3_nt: TGTGCCAGCAGCCCCCTGGTTGGATACACCGGGGAGCTGTTTTTT

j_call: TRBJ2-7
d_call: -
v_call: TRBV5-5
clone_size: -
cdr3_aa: CASWDPGNEQYF
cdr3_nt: TGTGCCAGCTGGGACCCCGGCAACGAGCAGTACTTC

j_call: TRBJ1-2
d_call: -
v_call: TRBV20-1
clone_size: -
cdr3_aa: CSASRIYGYTF
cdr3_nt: TGCAGTGCCTCCCGGATCTATGGCTACACCTTC

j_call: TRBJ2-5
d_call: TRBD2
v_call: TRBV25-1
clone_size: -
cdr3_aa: CASSEFAGAGETQYF
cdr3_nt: TGTGCCAGCAGTGAGTTTGCGGGAGCGGGAGAGACCCAGTACTTC

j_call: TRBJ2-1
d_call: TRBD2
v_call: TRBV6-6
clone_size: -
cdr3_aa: CASSHSGRASSYNEQFF
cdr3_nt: TGTGCCAGCAGTCATAGCGGGAGGGCCTCCTCCTACAATGAGCAGTTCTTC

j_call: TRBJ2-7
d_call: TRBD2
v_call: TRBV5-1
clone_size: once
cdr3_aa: CASSLEPSGSYEQYF
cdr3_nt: TGCGCCAGCAGCTTGGAGCCTAGCGGATCCTACGAGCAGTACTTC

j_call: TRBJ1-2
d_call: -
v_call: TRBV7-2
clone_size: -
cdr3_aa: CASSSGSGKYYGYTF
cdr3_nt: TGTGCCAGCAGCTCCGGGTCCGGAAAATACTATGGCTACACCTTC

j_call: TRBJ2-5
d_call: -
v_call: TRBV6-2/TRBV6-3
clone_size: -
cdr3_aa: CASSPDFQETQYF
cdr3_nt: TGTGCCAGCAGTCCAGACTTTCAAGAGACCCAGTACTTC

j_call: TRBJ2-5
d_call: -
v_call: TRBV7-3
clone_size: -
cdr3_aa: CASSFRSSPQETQYF
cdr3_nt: TGTGCCAGCAGCTTTAGGTCCTCCCCTCAAGAGACCCAGTACTTC

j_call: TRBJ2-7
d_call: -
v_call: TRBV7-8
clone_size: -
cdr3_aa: CASSLFSYEQYF
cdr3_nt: TGTGCCAGCAGCTTATTCTCCTACGAGCAGTACTTC

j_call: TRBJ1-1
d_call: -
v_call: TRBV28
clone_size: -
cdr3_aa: CASSLRGGVWSFF
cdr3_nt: TGTGCCAGCAGTTTAAGGGGGGGCGTTTGGTCTTTCTTT

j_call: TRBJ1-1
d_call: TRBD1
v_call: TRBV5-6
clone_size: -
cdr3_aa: CASSFPRGRGTEAFF
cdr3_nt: TGTGCCAGCAGCTTCCCCAGGGGGCGAGGCACTGAAGCTTTCTTT

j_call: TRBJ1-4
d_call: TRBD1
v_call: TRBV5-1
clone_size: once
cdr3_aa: CASSLRQGASEKLFF
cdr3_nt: TGCGCCAGCAGCTTGAGGCAGGGGGCGAGTGAAAAACTGTTTTTT

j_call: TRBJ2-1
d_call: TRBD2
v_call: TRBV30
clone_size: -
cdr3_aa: CAWSAASGFNEQFF
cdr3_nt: TGTGCCTGGAGTGCAGCTAGCGGGTTCAATGAGCAGTTCTTC

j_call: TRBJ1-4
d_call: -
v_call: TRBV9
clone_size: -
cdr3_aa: CASSVAPKAYRDPNEKLFF
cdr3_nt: TGTGCCAGCAGCGTAGCCCCGAAAGCATACAGGGACCCTAATGAAAAACTGTTTTTT

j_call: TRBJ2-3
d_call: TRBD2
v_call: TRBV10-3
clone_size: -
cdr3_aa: CATRKIQREHRGSAQYF
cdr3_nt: TGTGCCACCCGAAAGATTCAGCGGGAGCACCGGGGGTCTGCGCAGTATTTT

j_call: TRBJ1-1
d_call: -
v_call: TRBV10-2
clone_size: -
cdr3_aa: CAIKPGGLAAEAFF
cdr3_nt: TGCGCCATCAAACCGGGGGGCCTCGCCGCTGAAGCTTTCTTT

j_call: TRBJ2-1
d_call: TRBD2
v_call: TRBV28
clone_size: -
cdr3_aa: CATLRSGRLGRNEQFF
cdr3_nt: TGTGCCACCTTAAGATCCGGGAGGCTAGGGCGCAATGAGCAGTTCTTC

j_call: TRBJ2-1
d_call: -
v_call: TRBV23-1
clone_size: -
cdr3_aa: CASSQSGDTNVPYNEQFF
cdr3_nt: TGCGCCAGCAGTCAATCGGGGGACACCAACGTCCCCTACAATGAGCAGTTCTTC

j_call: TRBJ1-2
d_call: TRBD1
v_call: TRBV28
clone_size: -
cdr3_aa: CASTIINRGRGYGYTF
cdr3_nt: TGTGCCAGCACCATAATTAACAGGGGGCGCGGCTATGGCTACACCTTC

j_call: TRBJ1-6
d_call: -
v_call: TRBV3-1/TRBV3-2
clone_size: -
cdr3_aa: CASSHGNSPLHF
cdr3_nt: TGTGCCAGCAGCCACGGTAATTCACCCCTCCACTTT

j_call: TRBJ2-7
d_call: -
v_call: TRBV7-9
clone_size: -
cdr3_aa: CASSLDAGPYEQYF
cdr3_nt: TGTGCCAGCAGCTTAGACGCGGGTCCTTACGAGCAGTACTTC

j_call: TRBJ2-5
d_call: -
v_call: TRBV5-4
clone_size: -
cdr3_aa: CASSLEAQETQYF
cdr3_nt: TGTGCCAGCAGCTTGGAAGCTCAAGAGACCCAGTACTTC

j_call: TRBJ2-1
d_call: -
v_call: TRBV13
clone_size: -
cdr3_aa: CASSLGEGRTYNEQFF
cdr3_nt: TGTGCCAGCAGCTTAGGGGAGGGGCGGACTTACAATGAGCAGTTCTTC